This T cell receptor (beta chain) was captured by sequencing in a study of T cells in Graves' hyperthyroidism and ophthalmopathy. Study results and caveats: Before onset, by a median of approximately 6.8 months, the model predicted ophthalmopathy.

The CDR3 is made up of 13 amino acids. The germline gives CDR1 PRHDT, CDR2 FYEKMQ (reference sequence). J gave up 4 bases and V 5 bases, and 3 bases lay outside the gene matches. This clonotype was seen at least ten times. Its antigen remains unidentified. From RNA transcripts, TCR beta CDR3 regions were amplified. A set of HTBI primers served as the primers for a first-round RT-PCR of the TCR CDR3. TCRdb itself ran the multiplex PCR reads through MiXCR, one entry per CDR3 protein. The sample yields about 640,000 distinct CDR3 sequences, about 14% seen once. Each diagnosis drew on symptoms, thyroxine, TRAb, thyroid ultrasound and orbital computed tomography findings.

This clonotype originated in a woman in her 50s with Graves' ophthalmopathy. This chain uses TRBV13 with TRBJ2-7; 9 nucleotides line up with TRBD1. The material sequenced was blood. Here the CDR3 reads CASSMGQGYEQYF. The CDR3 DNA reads TGTGCCAGCAGCATGGGACAGGGTTACGAGCAGTACTTC.